This T cell receptor beta chain was recorded in a study of T cell repertoires in ileal Crohn's disease (dated by TCRdb to about 2019). Context from the whole study: At the time of surgery, roughly 34% of patients were active smokers, and the median duration of disease was roughly 8.3 years. Surgery was performed for a complication in all patients, with stricturing disease in 61% and penetrating disease in approximately 40%. Roughly half of the patients were given postoperative therapy, with more than 15 on anti-TNF agents and 10 to 12 on thiopurines. The M6 samples were biopsies of the neoterminal ileum collected during postoperative colonoscopy. A prospective multicentre cohort supplied the 50 to 70 Crohn's disease patients whose TCR repertoires were analysed. The study ran alongside a multicentre cohort designed to identify predictors of early endoscopic recurrence after ileocolonic resection. Endoscopic postoperative recurrence was defined as a Rutgeerts score above i0. A total of roughly 170 mucosal samples from approximately 57 patients were sequenced, collected from several sites on the surgical specimen and at postoperative endoscopy.

Reading the label with the study, this specimen's time point is: neoterminal ileum biopsy at postoperative endoscopy, about 6 months after surgery. To be eligible, patients had to be adults with ileal or ileocolonic Crohn's disease and an indication for ileocolonic resection. Before DNA extraction, whole ileal mucosal biopsies were kept frozen at -80 degrees C. Genomic DNA was extracted from frozen whole biopsies using a TRizol-based method and was quantified with a NanoDrop 2000 spectrophotometer. With respect to this clone: There is no known antigen for this receptor. The record has no base qualities; no much larger clone is one base away.

What the study reported, not specific to this receptor: More high-frequency clones were carried by sorted CD8 T cells than by CD4 T cells, suggesting that mucosal expansions were mainly CD8. The timing of postoperative endoscopy varied within the first year after surgery, and the median delay was 6.9 months. A significantly higher proportion of clonal expansions was observed in active smokers at surgery than in non-smokers (roughly 27% vs 19%, p=0.02). Endoscopic recurrence was linked to a higher percentage of high-frequency clones at surgery, and recurrence occurred in every patient whose clonality exceeded 26.8% (18/57). Mucosal CD4 and CD8 T cells were sorted and sequenced only in a subgroup of patients, whose size was not stated.

The CDR1 and CDR2 encoded by the germline V gene are MNHEY and SVGAGI. V drops 7 bases and J drops 3 bases, leaving 16 bases in between. From its cysteine to its phenylalanine, the CDR3 spans 15 amino acids. Only CDR3 DNA is held: 45 bases, read in frame from base 1. Five hundred nanograms of biopsy DNA per sample were submitted for commercial TCRB immunosequencing. A two-step, amplification bias-controlled multiplex PCR was used by Adaptive Biotechnology to amplify CDR3 regions from genomic DNA. Primers for every V and J gene segment were used in the first PCR, and barcodes and Illumina adapters were added in the second PCR. CDR3 libraries were sequenced on an Illumina instrument. On the authors' methods: Analysis combined the vendor-provided pipelines with custom analysis of raw data in R/Bioconductor under R version 3.3.0. Clonality, ranging from 0 to 1, was calculated as the inverse of the normalised Shannon entropy of all productive clones. The repertoire share taken up by the top 100 clones defined high-frequency clones, and only clones that passed a 95% confidence test were kept. The Simpson index measured repertoire diversity, and the Morisita-Horn index measured overlap between samples. Entries here come from immuneACCESS through TCRdb and include only in-frame sequences with V and J called. Some clones fail to appear in such tables; in the studies checked, an unresolved V gene covers under half of the shortfall, and the cause of the remainder is unknown. V and J calls and clone size are given by that table; D and trimming were obtained from the DNA. The sample table records 9,000 to 13,000 clones; approximately 80% of these occur just once. Clones ranked in the top ten supply about 15% of the sample.

This clonotype originated in an adult with Crohn's disease. Sequencing was performed on ileal tissue. The rearranged segments are TRBV6-5 and TRBJ1-3; the D gene identity is not certain. The bases are TGTGCCAGCACTCCCCGGAGGGCCATTGGAAACACCATATATTTT. Its product reads: CASTPRRAIGNTIYF.